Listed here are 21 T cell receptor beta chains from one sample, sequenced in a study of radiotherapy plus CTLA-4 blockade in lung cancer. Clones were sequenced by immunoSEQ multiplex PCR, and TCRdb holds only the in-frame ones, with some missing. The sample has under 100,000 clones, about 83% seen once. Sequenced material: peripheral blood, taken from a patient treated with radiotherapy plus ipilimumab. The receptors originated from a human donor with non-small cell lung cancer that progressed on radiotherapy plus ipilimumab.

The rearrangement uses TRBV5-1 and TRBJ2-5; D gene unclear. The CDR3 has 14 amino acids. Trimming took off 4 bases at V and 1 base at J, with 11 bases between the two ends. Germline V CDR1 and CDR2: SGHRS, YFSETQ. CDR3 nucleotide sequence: TGCGCCAGCAGCGGCGGCCACCCCCAAGAGACCCAGTACTTC. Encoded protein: CASSGGHPQETQYF.

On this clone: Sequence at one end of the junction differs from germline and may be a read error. The CDR3 sequence is CASSGGQYNSPLHF. DNA of the CDR3: TGTGCCAGCAGCGGGGGACAGTATAATTCACCCCTCCACTTT. This sequence joins TRBV5-1 and TRBJ1-6, with TRBD1 identical over 7 bases. Germline V CDR1 and CDR2: SGHRS, YFSETQ. The CDR3 covers 14 residues.

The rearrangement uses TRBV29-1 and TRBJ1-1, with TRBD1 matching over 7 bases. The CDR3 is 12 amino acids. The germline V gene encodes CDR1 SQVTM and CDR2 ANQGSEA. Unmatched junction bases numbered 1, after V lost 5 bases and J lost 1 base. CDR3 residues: CSVRDRNTEAFF. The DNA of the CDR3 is TGCAGCGTTCGGGACAGGAACACTGAAGCTTTCTTT. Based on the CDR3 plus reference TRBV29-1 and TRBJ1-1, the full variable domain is SAVISQKPSRDICQRGTSLTIQCQVDSQVTMMFWYRQQPGQSLTLIATANQGSEATYESGFVIDKFPISRPNLTFSTLTVSNMSPEDSSIYLCSVRDRNTEAFFGQGTRLTVV.

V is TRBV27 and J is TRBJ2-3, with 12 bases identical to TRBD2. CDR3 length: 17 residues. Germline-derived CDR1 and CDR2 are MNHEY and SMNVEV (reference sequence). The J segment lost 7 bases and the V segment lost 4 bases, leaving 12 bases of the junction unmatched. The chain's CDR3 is CASSSVSPSGGAYTQYF. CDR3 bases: TGTGCCAGCAGTTCCGTCTCCCCTAGCGGGGGGGCATATACGCAGTATTTT.

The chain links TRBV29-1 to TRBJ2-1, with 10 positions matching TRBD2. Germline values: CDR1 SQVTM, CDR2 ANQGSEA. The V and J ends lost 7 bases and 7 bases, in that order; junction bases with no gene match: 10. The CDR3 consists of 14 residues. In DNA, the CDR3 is TGCAGCGGTCGACTAGCGGGCGAATCTAATGAGCAGTTCTTC. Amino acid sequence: CSGRLAGESNEQFF.

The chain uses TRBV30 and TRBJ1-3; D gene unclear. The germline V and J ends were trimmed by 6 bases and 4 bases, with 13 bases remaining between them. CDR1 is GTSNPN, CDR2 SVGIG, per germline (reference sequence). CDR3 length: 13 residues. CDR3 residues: CACLGSAGNTIYF. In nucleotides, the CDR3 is TGTGCCTGCCTGGGATCGGCAGGAAACACCATATATTTT.

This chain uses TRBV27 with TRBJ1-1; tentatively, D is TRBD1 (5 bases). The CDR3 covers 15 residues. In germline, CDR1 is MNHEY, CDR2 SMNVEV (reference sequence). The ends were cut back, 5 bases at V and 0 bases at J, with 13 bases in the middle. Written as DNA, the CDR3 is TGTGCCAGCAGTGCCTCCTCGGGGGTGAACACTGAAGCTTTCTTT. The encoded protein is CASSASSGVNTEAFF.

CDR3 sequence: CATSRATGTGNEQFF. The CDR3 nucleotides are TGTGCCACCAGCAGAGCGACGGGGACCGGCAATGAGCAGTTCTTC. The V call is TRBV15, the J call TRBJ2-1; D could derive from TRBD1 or TRBD2 (5 bases each). Germline V gene sequence: CDR1 LNHNV, CDR2 YYDKDF (reference sequence). Trimming removed 1 base at V and 6 bases at J, with 13 bases between. The length of the CDR3 is 15 residues.

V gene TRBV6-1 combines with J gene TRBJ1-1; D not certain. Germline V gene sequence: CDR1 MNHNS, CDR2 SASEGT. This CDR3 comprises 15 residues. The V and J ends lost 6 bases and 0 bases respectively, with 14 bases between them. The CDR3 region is CASRGPPGMNTEAFF. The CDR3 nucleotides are TGTGCCAGCAGAGGGCCGCCCGGCATGAACACTGAAGCTTTCTTT.

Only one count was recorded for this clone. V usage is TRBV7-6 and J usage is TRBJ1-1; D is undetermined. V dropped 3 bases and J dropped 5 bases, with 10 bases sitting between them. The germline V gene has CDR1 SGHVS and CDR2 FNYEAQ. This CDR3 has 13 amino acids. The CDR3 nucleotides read TGTGCCAGCAGCTTCGGAGGGAGAACTGAAGCTTTCTTT. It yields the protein CASSFGGRTEAFF.

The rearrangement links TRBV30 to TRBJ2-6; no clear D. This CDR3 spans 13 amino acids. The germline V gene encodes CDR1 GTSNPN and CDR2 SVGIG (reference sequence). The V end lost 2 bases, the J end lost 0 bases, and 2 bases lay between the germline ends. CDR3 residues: CAWSSSGANVLTF. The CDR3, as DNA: TGTGCCTGGAGTTCCTCTGGGGCCAACGTCCTGACTTTC.

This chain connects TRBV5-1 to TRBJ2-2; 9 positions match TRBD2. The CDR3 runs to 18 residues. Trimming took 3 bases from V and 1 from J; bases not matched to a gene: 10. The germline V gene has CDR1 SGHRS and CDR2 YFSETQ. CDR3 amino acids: CASSSTLSGGLNTGELFF. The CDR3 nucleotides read TGCGCCAGCAGCTCCACCCTTAGCGGGGGCCTGAACACCGGGGAGCTGTTTTTT.

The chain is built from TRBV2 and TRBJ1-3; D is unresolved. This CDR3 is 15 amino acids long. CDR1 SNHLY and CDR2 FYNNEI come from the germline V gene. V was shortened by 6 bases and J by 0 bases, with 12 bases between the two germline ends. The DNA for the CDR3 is TGTGCCAGCAGATTTGGCCTCAGCTCTGGAAACACCATATATTTT. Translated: CASRFGLSSGNTIYF.

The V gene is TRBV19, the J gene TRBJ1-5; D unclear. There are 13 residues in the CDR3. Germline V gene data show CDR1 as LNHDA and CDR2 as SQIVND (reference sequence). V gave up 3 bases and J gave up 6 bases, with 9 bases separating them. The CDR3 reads CASSMVPAQPQHF. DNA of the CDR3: TGTGCCAGTAGTATGGTCCCTGCTCAGCCCCAGCATTTT.

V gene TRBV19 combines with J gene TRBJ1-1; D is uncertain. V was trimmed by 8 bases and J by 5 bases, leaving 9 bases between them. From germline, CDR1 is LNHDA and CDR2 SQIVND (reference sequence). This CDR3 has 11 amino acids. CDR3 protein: CASGGVTEAFF. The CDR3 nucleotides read TGTGCCAGTGGTGGGGTAACTGAAGCTTTCTTT.

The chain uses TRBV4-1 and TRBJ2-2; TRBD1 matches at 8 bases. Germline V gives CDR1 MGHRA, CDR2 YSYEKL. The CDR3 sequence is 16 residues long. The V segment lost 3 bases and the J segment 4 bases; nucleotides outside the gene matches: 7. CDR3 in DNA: TGCGCCAGCAGCCACCAGACAGGGGACCGCACCGGGGAGCTGTTTTTT. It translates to CASSHQTGDRTGELFF.

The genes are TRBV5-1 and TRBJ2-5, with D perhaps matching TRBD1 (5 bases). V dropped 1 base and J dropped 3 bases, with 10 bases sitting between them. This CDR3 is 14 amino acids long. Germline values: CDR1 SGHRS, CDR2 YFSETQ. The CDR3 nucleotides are TGCGCCAGCAGCTTGCAGGCAGGGAAAGAGACCCAGTACTTC. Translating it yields CASSLQAGKETQYF.

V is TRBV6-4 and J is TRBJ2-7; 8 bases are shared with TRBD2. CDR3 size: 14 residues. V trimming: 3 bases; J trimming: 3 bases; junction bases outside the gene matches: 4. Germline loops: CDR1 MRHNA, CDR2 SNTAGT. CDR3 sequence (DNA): TGTGCCAGCAGTGAGTATACTAGCGGCTACGAGCAGTACTTC. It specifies CASSEYTSGYEQYF.

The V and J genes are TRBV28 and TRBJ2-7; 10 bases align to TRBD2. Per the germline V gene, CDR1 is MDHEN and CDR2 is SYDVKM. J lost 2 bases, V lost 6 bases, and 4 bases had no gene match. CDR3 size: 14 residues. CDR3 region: CASSPSGGAYEQYF. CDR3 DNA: TGTGCCAGCAGCCCGAGCGGGGGGGCCTACGAGCAGTACTTC.

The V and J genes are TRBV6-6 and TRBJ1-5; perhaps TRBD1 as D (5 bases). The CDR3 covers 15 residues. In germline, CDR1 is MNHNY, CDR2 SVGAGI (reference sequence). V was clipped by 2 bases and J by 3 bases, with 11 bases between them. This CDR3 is CASSYTEGFNQPQHF. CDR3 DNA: TGTGCCAGCAGTTACACAGAGGGGTTCAATCAGCCCCAGCATTTT.

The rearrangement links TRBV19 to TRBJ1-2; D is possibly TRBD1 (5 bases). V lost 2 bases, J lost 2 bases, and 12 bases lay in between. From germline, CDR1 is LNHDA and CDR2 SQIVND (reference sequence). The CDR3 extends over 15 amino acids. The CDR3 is CASSISQGQNYGYTF. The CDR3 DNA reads TGTGCCAGTAGTATAAGTCAGGGCCAAAACTATGGCTACACCTTC.